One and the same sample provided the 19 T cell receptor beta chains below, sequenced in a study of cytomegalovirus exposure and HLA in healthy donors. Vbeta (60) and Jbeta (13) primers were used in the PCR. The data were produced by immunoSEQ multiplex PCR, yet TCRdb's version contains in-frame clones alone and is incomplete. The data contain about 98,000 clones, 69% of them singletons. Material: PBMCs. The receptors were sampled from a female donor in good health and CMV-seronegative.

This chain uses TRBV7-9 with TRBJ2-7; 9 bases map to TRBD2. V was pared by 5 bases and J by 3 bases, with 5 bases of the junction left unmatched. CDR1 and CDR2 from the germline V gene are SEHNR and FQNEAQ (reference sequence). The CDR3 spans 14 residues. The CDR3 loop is CASSTGTSYYEQYF. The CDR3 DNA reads TGTGCCAGCAGCACTGGGACTAGCTACTACGAGCAGTACTTC.

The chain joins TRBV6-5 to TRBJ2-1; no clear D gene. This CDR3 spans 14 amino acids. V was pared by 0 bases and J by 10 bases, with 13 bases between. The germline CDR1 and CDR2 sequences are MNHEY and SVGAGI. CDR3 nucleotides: TGTGCCAGCAGTTACTCGCCAGCACGAGGAGAGCAGTTCTTC. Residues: CASSYSPARGEQFF.

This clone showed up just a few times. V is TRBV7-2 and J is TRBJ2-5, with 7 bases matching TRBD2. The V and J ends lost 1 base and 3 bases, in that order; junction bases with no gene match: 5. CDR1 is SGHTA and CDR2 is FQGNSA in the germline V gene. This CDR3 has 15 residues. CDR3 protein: CASSLERGRKETQYF. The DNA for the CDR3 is TGTGCCAGCAGCTTAGAGCGGGGCAGAAAAGAGACCCAGTACTTC.

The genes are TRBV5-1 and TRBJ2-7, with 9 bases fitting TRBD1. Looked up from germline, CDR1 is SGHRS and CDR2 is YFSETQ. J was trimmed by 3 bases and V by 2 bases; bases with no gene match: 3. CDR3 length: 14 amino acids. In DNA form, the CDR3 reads TGCGCCAGCAGCTTACGACAGGGGGACTACGAGCAGTACTTC. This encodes CASSLRQGDYEQYF.

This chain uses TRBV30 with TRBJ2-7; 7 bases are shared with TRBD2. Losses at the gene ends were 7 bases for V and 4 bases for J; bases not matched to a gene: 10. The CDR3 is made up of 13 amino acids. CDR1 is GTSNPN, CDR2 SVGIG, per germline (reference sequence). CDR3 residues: CASRTRYSYEQYF. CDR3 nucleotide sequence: TGTGCCTCCCGGACTAGATATTCTTACGAGCAGTACTTC.

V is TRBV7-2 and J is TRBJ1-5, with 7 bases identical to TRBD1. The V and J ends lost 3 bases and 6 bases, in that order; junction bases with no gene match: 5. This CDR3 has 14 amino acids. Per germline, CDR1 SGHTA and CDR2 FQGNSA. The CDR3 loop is CASSFTDRSQPQHF. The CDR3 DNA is TGTGCCAGCAGCTTTACGGACAGGTCTCAGCCCCAGCATTTT. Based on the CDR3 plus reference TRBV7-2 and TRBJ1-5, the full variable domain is GAGVSQSPSNKVTEKGKDVELRCDPISGHTALYWYRQSLGQGLEFLIYFQGNSAPDKSGLPSDRFSAERTGGSVSTLTIQRTQQEDSAVYLCASSFTDRSQPQHFGDGTRLSIL.

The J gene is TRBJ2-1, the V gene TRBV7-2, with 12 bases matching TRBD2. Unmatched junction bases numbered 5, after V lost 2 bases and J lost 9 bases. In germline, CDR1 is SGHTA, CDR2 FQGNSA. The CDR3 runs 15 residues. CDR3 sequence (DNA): TGTGCCAGCAGCTTAAGACTAGCGGGGGAGGGTGAGCAGTTCTTC. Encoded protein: CASSLRLAGEGEQFF. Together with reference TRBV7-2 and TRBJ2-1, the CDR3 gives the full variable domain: GAGVSQSPSNKVTEKGKDVELRCDPISGHTALYWYRQSLGQGLEFLIYFQGNSAPDKSGLPSDRFSAERTGGSVSTLTIQRTQQEDSAVYLCASSLRLAGEGEQFFGPGTRLTVL.

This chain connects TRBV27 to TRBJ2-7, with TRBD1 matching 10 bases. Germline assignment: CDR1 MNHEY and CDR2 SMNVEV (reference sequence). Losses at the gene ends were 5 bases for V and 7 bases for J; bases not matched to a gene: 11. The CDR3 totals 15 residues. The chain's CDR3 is CASSPRDRGMREQYF. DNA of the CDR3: TGTGCCAGCAGTCCCCGGGACAGGGGAATGAGGGAGCAGTACTTC.

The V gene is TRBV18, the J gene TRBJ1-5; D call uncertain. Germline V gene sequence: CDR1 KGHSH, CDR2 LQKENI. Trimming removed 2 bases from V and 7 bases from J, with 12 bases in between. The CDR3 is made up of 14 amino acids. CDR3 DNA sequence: TGTGCCAGCTCACCAGGGCAGGAATGGCAGCCCCAGCATTTT. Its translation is CASSPGQEWQPQHF.

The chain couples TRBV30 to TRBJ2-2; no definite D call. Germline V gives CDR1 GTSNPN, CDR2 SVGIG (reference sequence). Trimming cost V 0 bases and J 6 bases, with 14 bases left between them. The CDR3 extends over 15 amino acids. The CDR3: CAWSVESPSAGELFF. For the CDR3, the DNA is TGTGCCTGGAGTGTGGAGTCCCCCAGTGCCGGGGAGCTGTTTTTT.

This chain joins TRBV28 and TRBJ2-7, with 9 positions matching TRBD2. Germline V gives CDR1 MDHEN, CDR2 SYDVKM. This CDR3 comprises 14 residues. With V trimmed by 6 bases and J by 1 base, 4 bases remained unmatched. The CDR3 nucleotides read TGTGCCAGCAGAGCTAGCGGGATGTCCTACGAGCAGTACTTC. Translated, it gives CASRASGMSYEQYF.

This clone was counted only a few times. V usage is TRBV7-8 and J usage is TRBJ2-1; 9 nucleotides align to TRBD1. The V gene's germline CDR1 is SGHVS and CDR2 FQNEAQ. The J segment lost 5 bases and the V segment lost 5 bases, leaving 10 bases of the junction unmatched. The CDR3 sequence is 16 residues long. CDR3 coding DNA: TGTGCCAGCAGCAGTCGGGGGACAGGGAGGCACAATGAGCAGTTCTTC. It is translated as CASSSRGTGRHNEQFF.

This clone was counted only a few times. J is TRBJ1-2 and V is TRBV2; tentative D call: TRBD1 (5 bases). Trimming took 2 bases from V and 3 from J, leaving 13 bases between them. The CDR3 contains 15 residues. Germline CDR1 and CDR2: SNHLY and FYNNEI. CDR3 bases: TGTGCCAGCAGTGAATTAGGGGATACGGACTATGGCTACACCTTC. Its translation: CASSELGDTDYGYTF.

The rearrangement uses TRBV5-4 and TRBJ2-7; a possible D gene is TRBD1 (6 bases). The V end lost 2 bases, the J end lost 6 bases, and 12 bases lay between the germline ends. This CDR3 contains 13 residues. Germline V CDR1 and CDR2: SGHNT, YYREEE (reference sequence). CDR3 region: CASSLGGAREQYF. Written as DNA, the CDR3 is TGTGCCAGCAGCTTAGGGGGTGCCCGCGAGCAGTACTTC. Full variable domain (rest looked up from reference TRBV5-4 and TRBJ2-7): ETGVTQSPTHLIKTRGQQVTLRCSSQSGHNTVSWYQQALGQGPQFIFQYYREEENGRGNFPPRFSGLQFPNYSSELNVNALELDDSALYLCASSLGGAREQYFGPGTRLTVT.

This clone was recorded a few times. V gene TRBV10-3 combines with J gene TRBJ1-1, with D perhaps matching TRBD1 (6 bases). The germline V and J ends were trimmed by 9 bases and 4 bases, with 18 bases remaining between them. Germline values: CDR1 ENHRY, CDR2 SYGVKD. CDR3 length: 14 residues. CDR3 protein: CAITQGMFGTEAFF. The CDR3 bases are TGTGCCATAACACAGGGTATGTTCGGCACTGAAGCTTTCTTT.

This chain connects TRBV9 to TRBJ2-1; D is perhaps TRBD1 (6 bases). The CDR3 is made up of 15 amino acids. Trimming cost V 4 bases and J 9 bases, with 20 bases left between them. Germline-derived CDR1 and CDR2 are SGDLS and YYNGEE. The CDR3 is CASSSGELPTPEQFF. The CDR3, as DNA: TGTGCCAGCAGCTCAGGGGAGCTCCCAACGCCTGAGCAGTTCTTC.

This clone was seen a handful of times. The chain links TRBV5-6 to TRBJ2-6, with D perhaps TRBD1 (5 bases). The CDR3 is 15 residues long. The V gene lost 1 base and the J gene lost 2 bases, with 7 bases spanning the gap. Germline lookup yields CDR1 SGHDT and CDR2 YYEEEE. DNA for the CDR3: TGTGCCAGCAGCTTGAGGACAACTGGGGCCAACGTCCTGACTTTC. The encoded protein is CASSLRTTGANVLTF.

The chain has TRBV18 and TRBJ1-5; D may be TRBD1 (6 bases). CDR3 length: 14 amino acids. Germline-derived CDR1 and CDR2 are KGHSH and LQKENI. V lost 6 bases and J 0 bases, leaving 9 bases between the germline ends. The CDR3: CASSWDNSNQPQHF. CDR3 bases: TGTGCCAGCTCTTGGGACAATAGCAATCAGCCCCAGCATTTT. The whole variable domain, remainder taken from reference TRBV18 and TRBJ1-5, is NAGVMQNPRHLVRRRGQEARLRCSPMKGHSHVYWYRQLPEEGLKFMVYLQKENIIDESGMPKERFSAEFPKEGPSILRIQQVVRGDSAAYFCASSWDNSNQPQHFGDGTRLSIL.

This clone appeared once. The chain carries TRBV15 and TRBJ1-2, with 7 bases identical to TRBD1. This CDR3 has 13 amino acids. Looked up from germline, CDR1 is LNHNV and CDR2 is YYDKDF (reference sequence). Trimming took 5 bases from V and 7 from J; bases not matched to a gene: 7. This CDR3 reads CATSAHRGSGYTF. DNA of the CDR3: TGTGCCACCAGCGCACACAGGGGCTCTGGCTACACCTTC.